Listed here are 16 T cell receptor beta chains from one sample, sequenced in a study of technical replicates of blood from a handful of donors. Libraries were prepared by immunoSEQ multiplex PCR; TCRdb keeps only in-frame clonotypes and omits some of them. The sample yields 55,000 to 65,000 clones, around 93% seen once. The sequencing input was PBMCs. The origin of the receptors is a human donor in good health. Some clones in this sample may be carry-over from other donors' samples.

The rearrangement links TRBV19 to TRBJ1-5; the match to TRBD1 covers 8 bases. CDR1 is LNHDA and CDR2 is SQIVND in the germline V gene (reference sequence). This CDR3 is built from 14 residues. V lost 1 base, J lost 4 bases, and 0 bases stayed unmatched. The CDR3 sequence: CASSIGTGNQPQHF. DNA for the CDR3: TGTGCCAGTAGTATAGGGACAGGGAATCAGCCCCAGCATTTT. Together with reference TRBV19 and TRBJ1-5, the CDR3 gives the full variable domain: DGGITQSPKYLFRKEGQNVTLSCEQNLNHDAMYWYRQDPGQGLRLIYYSQIVNDFQKGDIAEGYSVSREKKESFPLTVTSAQKNPTAFYLCASSIGTGNQPQHFGDGTRLSIL.

V gene TRBV7-3 combines with J gene TRBJ2-1; 9 nucleotides align to TRBD1. This CDR3 spans 15 amino acids. V trimming: 5 bases; J trimming: 6 bases; junction bases outside the gene matches: 8. The germline V gene has CDR1 SGHTA and CDR2 FQGTGA. This CDR3 is CASSRDRGFSNEQFF. For the CDR3, the DNA is TGTGCCAGCAGCCGCGACAGGGGGTTCTCCAATGAGCAGTTCTTC.

This clone has a single count. The rearrangement uses TRBV10-2 and TRBJ1-5, with 7 bases matching TRBD1. Germline V gene sequence: CDR1 WSHSY, CDR2 SAAADI. This CDR3 is built from 15 residues. With V trimmed by 3 bases and J by 4 bases, 6 bases remained unmatched. CDR3 nucleotides: TGCGCCAGCAGTGATAGGACAGGTTGGAATCAGCCCCAGCATTTT. Protein: CASSDRTGWNQPQHF.

The genes are TRBV7-3 and TRBJ2-3; possible D gene TRBD2, 6 bases. V was trimmed by 5 bases and J by 3 bases, leaving 12 bases between them. From germline, CDR1 is SGHTA and CDR2 FQGTGA. The CDR3 sequence is 14 residues long. The CDR3 here is CASSRDSSTDTQYF. CDR3 coding DNA: TGTGCCAGCAGCCGGGACTCAAGTACAGATACGCAGTATTTT.

The chain couples TRBV10-3 to TRBJ1-1; no definite D call. CDR1 is ENHRY and CDR2 is SYGVKD in the germline V gene. V was cut by 0 bases and J by 1 base, with 6 bases left in between. This CDR3 region has 14 residues. CDR3: CAISESNGNTEAFF. The CDR3 DNA reads TGTGCCATCAGTGAGTCAAACGGGAACACTGAAGCTTTCTTT.

CDR3 residues: CASSFRQDTEAFF. Written as DNA, the CDR3 is TGTGCCAGCTCATTTCGACAGGACACTGAAGCTTTCTTT. J is TRBJ1-1 and V is TRBV18; D possibly corresponds to TRBD1 (6 bases). Trimming stripped 5 bases from V and 3 bases from J, with 10 bases between. Germline values: CDR1 KGHSH, CDR2 LQKENI. The CDR3 covers 13 residues.

This sequence joins TRBV4-3 and TRBJ2-7, with D uncertain. The CDR3 runs to 17 residues. V was pared by 0 bases and J by 4 bases, with 19 bases between. Germline V gene lookup returns CDR1 LGHNA and CDR2 YSLEER. The CDR3 sequence is CASSQDLRSPGPYEQYF. The CDR3, as DNA: TGCGCCAGCAGCCAAGATCTGCGGTCCCCGGGTCCTTACGAGCAGTACTTC.

The V call is TRBV19, the J call TRBJ1-1; 8 bases line up with TRBD1. From germline, CDR1 is LNHDA and CDR2 SQIVND (reference sequence). This CDR3 has 15 amino acids. Trimming took 8 bases from V and 2 from J; bases not matched to a gene: 10. The CDR3 DNA reads TGTGCCAGTGGGCACAGGGGGGTCACCAACACTGAAGCTTTCTTT. This sequence encodes CASGHRGVTNTEAFF.

This rearrangement joins TRBV10-3 to TRBJ2-1, with 12 positions matching TRBD2. The CDR3 spans 15 residues. The junction had 12 bases not matched to a gene; V was cut back by 10 bases and J by 8 bases. Germline lookup yields CDR1 ENHRY and CDR2 SYGVKD. The CDR3 region is CATKPPTSGRDEQFF. In nucleotides, the CDR3 is TGTGCCACCAAACCCCCGACTAGCGGGAGAGATGAGCAGTTCTTC.

The chain joins TRBV20-1 to TRBJ1-2, with unresolved D. The CDR3 is 11 residues long. V was trimmed by 4 bases and J by 6 bases, leaving 9 bases between them. Germline V gene lookup returns CDR1 DFQATT and CDR2 SNEGSKA (reference sequence). CDR3 DNA sequence: TGCAGTGCTATGGAGCTCCATGGCTACACCTTC. It is translated as CSAMELHGYTF.

The chain recombines TRBV9 with TRBJ1-3; D unclear. Germline CDR1 is SGDLS and CDR2 is YYNGEE. V was clipped by 0 bases and J by 1 base, with 8 bases between them. The CDR3 loop spans 15 amino acids. CDR3 bases: TGTGCCAGCAGCGTAGCTGGCCAATCTGGAAACACCATATATTTT. It encodes CASSVAGQSGNTIYF.

The chain carries TRBV4-1 and TRBJ2-7; possibly TRBD2 for D (5 bases). The CDR3 is made up of 13 amino acids. The V gene's germline CDR1 is MGHRA and CDR2 YSYEKL. Trimming left V 8 bases short and J 7 bases short, with 18 bases between. The DNA for the CDR3 is TGCGCCAGCCGGGGATTTGGTGCGGGTGAGCAGTACTTC. It is translated as CASRGFGAGEQYF.

The chain couples TRBV28 to TRBJ2-3; 10 nucleotides agree with TRBD1. Germline CDR1 MDHEN, CDR2 SYDVKM. V trimming: 4 bases; J trimming: 6 bases; junction bases outside the gene matches: 7. The length of the CDR3 is 15 residues. The DNA of the CDR3 is TGTGCCAGCAGTTCCCCGGGACAGGGGTCTGATACGCAGTATTTT. The encoded protein is CASSSPGQGSDTQYF.

This clone turned up a few times. The chain carries TRBV9 and TRBJ1-1; tentative D call: TRBD1 (5 bases). V gave up 1 base and J gave up 5 bases, with 9 bases separating them. CDR1 is SGDLS and CDR2 is YYNGEE in the germline V gene. The CDR3 totals 13 residues. The CDR3 sequence: CASSVTGVTEAFF. The DNA of the CDR3 is TGTGCCAGCAGCGTAACAGGCGTGACTGAAGCTTTCTTT. The full variable domain, its missing parts supplied by reference TRBV9 and TRBJ1-1, is DSGVTQTPKHLITATGQRVTLRCSPRSGDLSVYWYQQSLDQGLQFLIQYYNGEERAKGNILERFSAQQFPDLHSELNLSSLELGDSALYFCASSVTGVTEAFFGQGTRLTVV.

This clone was observed a handful of times. V usage is TRBV7-6 and J usage is TRBJ2-3; 10 nucleotides agree with TRBD2. Germline V gene lookup returns CDR1 SGHVS and CDR2 FNYEAQ. V was clipped by 5 bases and J by 0 bases; unmatched bases: 5. CDR3 length: 16 amino acids. The CDR3 is CASSGGLAESTDTQYF. DNA of the CDR3: TGTGCCAGCAGCGGAGGACTAGCGGAAAGCACAGATACGCAGTATTTT.

The V call is TRBV5-1, the J call TRBJ2-2, with D maybe TRBD1 (5 bases). The CDR3 totals 13 residues. Trimming took off 2 bases at V and 4 bases at J, with 6 bases between the two ends. Germline V gives CDR1 SGHRS, CDR2 YFSETQ. For the CDR3, the DNA is TGCGCCAGCAGCTTCCAGGGCACCGGGGAGCTGTTTTTT. Protein: CASSFQGTGELFF. Using reference TRBV5-1 and TRBJ2-2 for the parts outside the CDR3, the full variable domain is KAGVTQTPRYLIKTRGQQVTLSCSPISGHRSVSWYQQTPGQGLQFLFEYFSETQRNKGNFPGRFSGRQFSNSRSEMNVSTLELGDSALYLCASSFQGTGELFFGEGSRLTVL.